This T cell receptor beta chain was recorded in a study of blood T cell repertoires in COVID-19. The overall study: The United States, Italy and Spain provided the acute and convalescent COVID-19 samples. The analysed material was cDNA or gDNA that came from T cells, B-cell-depleted T cells, or PBMCs.

Study processing details: Reference gene primer amplification gave nucleated cell count estimates. The repertoire was sequenced with immunoSEQ multiplex PCR; TCRdb's copy has only in-frame clones and lacks some. That table supplies the V and J calls and clone size; D and trimming were determined from the DNA. Among 370,000 or so clones listed, roughly four fifths were seen once. Germline values: CDR1 MDHEN, CDR2 SYDVKM. V lost 8 bases and J 7 bases, leaving 11 bases between the germline ends. The CDR3 covers 11 residues. Sample: peripheral blood. This sequence was found in a human donor with acute or convalescent COVID-19. The donor label of this sample is uncertain. The chain employs TRBV28 and TRBJ1-1, with D unclear. Here the CDR3 reads CASQLHLEAFF. CDR3 DNA sequence: TGTGCCAGCCAGTTACACCTTGAAGCTTTCTTT.